Described below is a single TCR beta chain sequence and its context. Its cognate antigen is unknown. This entry comes from a study of cytomegalovirus exposure and HLA in healthy donors. General observations from the study: It emerged from a later analysis that several of the most significant clusters appeared to be linked to common viral pathogens. Earlier findings revealed that most TCR beta V segments proved productive either about 87% or about 30% of the time.

The V and J ends lost 7 bases and 7 bases, in that order; junction bases with no gene match: 6. CDR3 length: 13 residues. Germline V CDR1 and CDR2: MNHEY, SMNVEV (reference sequence). Both 60 Vbeta primers and 13 Jbeta primers went into the PCR. Assay used: immunoSEQ multiplex PCR; TCRdb lists only in-frame clones, some missing. The repertoire holds about 130,000 clones, with approximately 74% as singletons. This TCR was recovered from a man aged 40-50 years in good health and CMV-seropositive. J is TRBJ2-1 and V is TRBV27; 8 bases map to TRBD2. The material sequenced was PBMCs. CDR3 bases: TGTGCCAGCACCCCGGGACTAGGAAATGAGCAGTTCTTC. Encoded protein: CASTPGLGNEQFF.